This T cell receptor (beta chain) came from a study of T-cell memory formation after mild COVID-19 (dated by TCRdb to the early 2020s). Describing the broader study: TCR sequence clusters from the two donors were found to be largely donor specific. The cohort comprised two young, previously healthy adult volunteers, one female and one male. T-cell clones expanding and contracting after mild COVID-19 in two donors were tracked by longitudinal TCRalpha and TCRbeta repertoire sequencing. Overall study results and their limits: Clones that contracted from day 15 to 85 showed balanced CD4/CD8 phenotypes, whereas a second wave of clones that expanded from day 15 to 37 leaned towards CD4+. Only two mild cases were covered in the study, and larger cohorts including severe cases with pre-infection samples were considered necessary. Whether the second-wave clones peaking on day 37 were SARS-CoV-2 specific was not confirmed. Contracting CD4+ clones were found mainly in CM and EM memory subsets, while CD8+ clones were enriched in EMRA. Some responding clones were detected in pre-infection memory, suggesting pre-existing cross-reactive memory T cells joined the SARS-CoV-2 response.

Ficoll-Paque density gradient centrifugation was the method used to isolate PBMCs. The sequencing machine was an Illumina NovaSeq 6000. TCRalpha and TCRbeta cDNA libraries were built by 5'RACE with constant-segment primers, adding sample barcodes and unique molecular identifiers. Trizol reagent was used to extract RNA from every sample. The libraries were amplified in two PCR steps, and the second step added a second sample barcode and Illumina TruSeq adapters. Sequencing of libraries was performed on an Illumina NovaSeq with 2 x 150 bp paired-end reads. The study's processing was this. With migec v1.2.7, reads were demultiplexed and then collapsed into UMI-guided consensus sequences. Using mixcr v2.1.11, the UMI consensuses were aligned to TRA and TRB V and J templates and assembled into clonotypes. Expanded or contracted clonotypes were those called significant by both edgeR and NoisET, with noise models trained on biological replicates. For edgeR calls, the thresholds were a false discovery rate-adjusted p below 0.01 and a log2 fold-change of 1. PCA with hierarchical clustering of max-normalized trajectories of the 1000 most abundant clonotypes was used as exploratory dynamics analysis. Separately sequenced CD4+ and CD8+ repertoires were used to assign the CD4 or CD8 phenotype of responding clones. Clones were called with MiXCR by TCRdb after fastp trimmed the public reads at Q25, and only in-frame beta chains were retained. Identical CDR3 protein sequences are pooled into one entry, listed with their most common genes and DNA. TCRdb, not the authors, supplied the V and J calls. Here the sample has fewer than 200,000 distinct CDR3 sequences; 15% to 20% occur a single time. The top ten constitute roughly 4% of the sample.

Turning to this clonotype: What this receptor recognizes is not known. No base quality values were provided; no much bigger clone lies one nucleotide off.

Measured from the cysteine to the phenylalanine, the CDR3 is 14 residues long. Of all the DNA, just the CDR3 is kept, 42 bases in frame from base 1. V drops 3 bases and J drops 4 bases, leaving 10 bases in between. Recombination joined TRBV12-3 or TRBV12-4 with TRBJ1-5; a tentative D call is TRBD1 (5 bases match). Sample: PBMCs or a T cell subset sorted from them (not recorded which). This receptor was identified in a man younger than 35 who had mild COVID-19 (a few samples of this study predate the infection). The sample titles of this study are shuffled in the database, so cell type and time point are left out; the donor was told from shared clones. The CDR3 loop reads CASSLAEGNQPQHF. The sequence in DNA is TGTGCCAGCAGTTTGGCGGAGGGGAATCAGCCCCAGCATTTT.